This T cell receptor (beta chain) originates from a study of Graves' ophthalmopathy and Graves' hyperthyroidism. The germline gives CDR1 MNHNS, CDR2 SASEGT. The V gene end was trimmed by 10 bases and the J gene end by 2 bases; junction bases not matched to a gene: 7. The CDR3 sequence is 14 residues long. Additional autoimmune diseases, uncontrolled infections, pregnancy or lactation disqualified patients. Amplification of the TCR beta CDR3 regions used RNA transcripts (as template). The first-round RT-PCR employed HTBI primers together with the Qiagen OneStep RT-PCR kit. A multiplex PCR was then performed as the second round. TCRdb ran MiXCR on the multiplex PCR reads and lists one entry per CDR3 protein. The sample has 170,000 or so distinct CDR3 sequences; approximately 40% are singletons.

This receptor was obtained from a man younger than 40 with Graves' ophthalmopathy. Sequences were obtained from peripheral blood. The chain uses TRBV6-1 and TRBJ1-5, with 8 bases lining up with TRBD1. In DNA form, the CDR3 reads TGTGCCACAAGGACAGGGAATGGCAATCAGCCCCAGCATTTT. Protein: CATRTGNGNQPQHF.